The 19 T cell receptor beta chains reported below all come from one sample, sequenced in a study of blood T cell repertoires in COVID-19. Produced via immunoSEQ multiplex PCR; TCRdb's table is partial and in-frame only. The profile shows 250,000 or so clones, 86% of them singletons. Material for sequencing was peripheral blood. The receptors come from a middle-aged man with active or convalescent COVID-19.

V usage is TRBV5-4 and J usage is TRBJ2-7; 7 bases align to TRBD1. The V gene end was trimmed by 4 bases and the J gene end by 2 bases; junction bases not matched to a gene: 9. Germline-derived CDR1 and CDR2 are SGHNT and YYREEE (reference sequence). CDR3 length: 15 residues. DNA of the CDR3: TGTGCCAGCAGCGTCCAGGGGGTCGAGGCCTACGAGCAGTACTTC. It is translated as CASSVQGVEAYEQYF.

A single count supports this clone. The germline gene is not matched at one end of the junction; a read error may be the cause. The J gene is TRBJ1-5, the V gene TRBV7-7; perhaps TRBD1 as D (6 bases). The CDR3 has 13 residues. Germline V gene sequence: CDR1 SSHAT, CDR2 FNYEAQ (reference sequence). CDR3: CASSQGRDQPQHF. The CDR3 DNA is TGTGCTAGCAGCCAGGGGAGGGATCAGCCCCAGCATTTT.

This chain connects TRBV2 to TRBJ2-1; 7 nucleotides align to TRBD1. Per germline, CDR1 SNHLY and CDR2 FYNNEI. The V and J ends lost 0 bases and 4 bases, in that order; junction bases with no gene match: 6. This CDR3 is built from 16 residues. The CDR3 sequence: CASSEAGTELYNEQFF. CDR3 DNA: TGTGCCAGCAGTGAAGCCGGGACAGAACTGTACAATGAGCAGTTCTTC.

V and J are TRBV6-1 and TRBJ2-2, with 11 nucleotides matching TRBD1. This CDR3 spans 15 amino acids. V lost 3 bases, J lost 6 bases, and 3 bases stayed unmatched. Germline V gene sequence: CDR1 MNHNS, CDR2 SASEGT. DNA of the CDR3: TGTGCCAGCAGTGAGGGGACAGGGGGACCCGGGGAGCTGTTTTTT. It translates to CASSEGTGGPGELFF.

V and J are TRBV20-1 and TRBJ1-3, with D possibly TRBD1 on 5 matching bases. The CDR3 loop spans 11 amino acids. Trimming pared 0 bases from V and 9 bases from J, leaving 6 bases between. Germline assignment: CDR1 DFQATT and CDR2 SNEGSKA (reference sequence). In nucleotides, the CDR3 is TGCAGTGCTAGAGAGGGGGGCACCATATATTTT. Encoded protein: CSAREGGTIYF.

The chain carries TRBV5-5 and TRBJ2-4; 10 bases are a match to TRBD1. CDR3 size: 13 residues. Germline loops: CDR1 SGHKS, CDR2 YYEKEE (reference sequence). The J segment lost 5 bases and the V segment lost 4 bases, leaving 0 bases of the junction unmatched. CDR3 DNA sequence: TGTGCCAGCAGCGACAGGGGGCAAAACATTCAGTACTTC. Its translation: CASSDRGQNIQYF.

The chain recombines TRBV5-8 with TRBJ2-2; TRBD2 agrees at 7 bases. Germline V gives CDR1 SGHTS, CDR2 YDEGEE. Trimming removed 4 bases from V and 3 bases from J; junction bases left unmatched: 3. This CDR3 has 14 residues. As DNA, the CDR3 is TGTGCCAGCAGCGGGAGGGCCCACACCGGGGAGCTGTTTTTT. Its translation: CASSGRAHTGELFF.

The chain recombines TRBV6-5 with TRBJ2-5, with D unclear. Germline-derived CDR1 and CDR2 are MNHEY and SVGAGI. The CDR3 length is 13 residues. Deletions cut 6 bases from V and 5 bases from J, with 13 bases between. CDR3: CASRGWASETQYF. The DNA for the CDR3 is TGTGCCAGCAGGGGTTGGGCTTCGGAGACCCAGTACTTC.

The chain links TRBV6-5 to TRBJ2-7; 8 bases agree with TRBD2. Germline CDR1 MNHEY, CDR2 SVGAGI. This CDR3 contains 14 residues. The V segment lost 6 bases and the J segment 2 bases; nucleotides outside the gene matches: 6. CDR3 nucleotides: TGTGCCAGCAGAAAAGCGGGAGAGACCTACGAGCAGTACTTC. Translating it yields CASRKAGETYEQYF.

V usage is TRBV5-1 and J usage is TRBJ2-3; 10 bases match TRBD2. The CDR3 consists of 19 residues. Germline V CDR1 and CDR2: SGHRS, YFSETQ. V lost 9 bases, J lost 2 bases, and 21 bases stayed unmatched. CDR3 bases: TGCGCCACCGACAGAGGAGACTTTAGCGGGGGGTCTTTCACAGATACGCAGTATTTT. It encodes CATDRGDFSGGSFTDTQYF.

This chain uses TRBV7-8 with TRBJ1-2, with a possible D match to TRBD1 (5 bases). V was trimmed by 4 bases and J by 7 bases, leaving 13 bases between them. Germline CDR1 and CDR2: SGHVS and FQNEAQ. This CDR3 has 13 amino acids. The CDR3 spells CASSSYTRAGYTF. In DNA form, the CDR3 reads TGTGCCAGCAGCTCCTATACCAGGGCTGGCTACACCTTC. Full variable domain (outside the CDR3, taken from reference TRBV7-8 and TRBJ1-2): GAGVSQSPRYKVAKRGQDVALRCDPISGHVSLFWYQQALGQGPEFLTYFQNEAQLDKSGLPSDRFFAERPEGSVSTLKIQRTQQEDSAVYLCASSSYTRAGYTFGSGTRLTVV.

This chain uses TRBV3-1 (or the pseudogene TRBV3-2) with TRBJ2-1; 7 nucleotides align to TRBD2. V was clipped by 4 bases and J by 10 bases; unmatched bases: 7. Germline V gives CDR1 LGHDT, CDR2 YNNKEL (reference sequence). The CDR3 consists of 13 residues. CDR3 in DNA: TGTGCCAGCAGCCTATTCGGGGACTACGAGCAGTTCTTC. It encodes CASSLFGDYEQFF.

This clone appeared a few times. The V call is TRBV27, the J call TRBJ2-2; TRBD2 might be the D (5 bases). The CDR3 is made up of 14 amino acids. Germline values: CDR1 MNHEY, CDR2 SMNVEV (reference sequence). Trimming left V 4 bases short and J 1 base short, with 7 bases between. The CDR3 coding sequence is TGTGCCAGCAGTTCGGCGGGGAACACCGGGGAGCTGTTTTTT. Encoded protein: CASSSAGNTGELFF.

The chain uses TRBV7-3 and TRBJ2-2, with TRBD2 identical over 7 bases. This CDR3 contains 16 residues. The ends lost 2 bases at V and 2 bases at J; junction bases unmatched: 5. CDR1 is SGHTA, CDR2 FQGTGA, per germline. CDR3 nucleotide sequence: TGTGCCAGCAGCTTATCGGGCGGGAGAAACACCGGGGAGCTGTTTTTT. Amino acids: CASSLSGGRNTGELFF.

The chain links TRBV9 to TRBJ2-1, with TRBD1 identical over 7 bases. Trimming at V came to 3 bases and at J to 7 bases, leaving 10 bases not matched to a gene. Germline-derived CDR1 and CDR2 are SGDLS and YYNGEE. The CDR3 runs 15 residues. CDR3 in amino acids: CASSARQGWLNEQFF. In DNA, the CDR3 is TGTGCCAGCAGCGCCCGACAGGGTTGGTTGAATGAGCAGTTCTTC.

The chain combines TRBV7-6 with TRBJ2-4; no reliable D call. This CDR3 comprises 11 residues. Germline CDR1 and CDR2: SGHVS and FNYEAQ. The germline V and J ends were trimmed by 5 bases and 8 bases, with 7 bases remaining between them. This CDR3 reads CASSDRDIQYF. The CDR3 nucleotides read TGTGCCAGCAGCGATCGGGACATTCAGTACTTC. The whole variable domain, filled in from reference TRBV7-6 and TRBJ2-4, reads GAGVSQSPRYKVTKRGQDVALRCDPISGHVSLYWYRQALGQGPEFLTYFNYEAQQDKSGLPNDRFSAERPEGSISTLTIQRTEQRDSAMYRCASSDRDIQYFGAGTRLSVL.

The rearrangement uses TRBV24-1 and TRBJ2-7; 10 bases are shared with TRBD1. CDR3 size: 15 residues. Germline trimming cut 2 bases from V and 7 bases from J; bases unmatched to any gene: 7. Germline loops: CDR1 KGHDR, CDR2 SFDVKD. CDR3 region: CATSDSRQGADEQYF. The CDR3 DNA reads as TGTGCCACCAGTGATTCACGACAGGGGGCTGATGAGCAGTACTTC.

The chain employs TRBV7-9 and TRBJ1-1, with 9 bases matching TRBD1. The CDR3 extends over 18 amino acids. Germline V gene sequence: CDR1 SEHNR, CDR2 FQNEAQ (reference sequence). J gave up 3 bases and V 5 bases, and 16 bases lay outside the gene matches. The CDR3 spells CASSVPGQGSDYYTEAFF. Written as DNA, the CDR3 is TGTGCCAGCAGCGTCCCGGGACAGGGATCGGACTACTACACTGAAGCTTTCTTT.

Here the CDR3 DNA reads TGTGCCAGCAGCTTAGATTCCCAAGGCTACACCTTC. Translated: CASSLDSQGYTF. The chain links TRBV7-9 to TRBJ1-2; D unresolved. Germline lookup yields CDR1 SEHNR and CDR2 FQNEAQ (reference sequence). The CDR3 is 12 residues long. The V and J ends lost 1 base and 8 bases respectively, with 8 bases between them.